Shown below are 16 T cell receptor beta chains from a single sample sequenced in a study of blood T cells in healthy people across ages. A J-beta primer mix and a sample-barcoded 5' primer were used in a second PCR of roughly 6 to 11 cycles. From the 5' RACE reads, TCRdb called clonotypes with MiXCR, one entry per CDR3 protein. The data hold 1.5 million to 2 million distinct CDR3 sequences, with around 35% observed a single time. Sequencing was done on a sample of blood. The receptors derive from a woman in her 30s in good health.

This chain joins TRBV20-1 and TRBJ1-5; D uncertain. CDR1 is DFQATT and CDR2 is SNEGSKA in the germline V gene (reference sequence). With 0 bases removed from V and 3 bases from J, the gap between germline ends came to 15 bases. This CDR3 region has 16 residues. CDR3 sequence (DNA): TGCAGTGCTAGAGATAACCGGCGACAACTCAATCAGCCCCAGCATTTT. Its protein is CSARDNRRQLNQPQHF.

The chain joins TRBV20-1 to TRBJ1-1; D is undetermined. The length of the CDR3 is 12 residues. V was shortened by 4 bases and J by 1 base, with 7 bases between the two germline ends. Germline-derived CDR1 and CDR2 are DFQATT and SNEGSKA (reference sequence). CDR3 in DNA: TGCAGTGCTAACATCGGGAACACTGAAGCTTTCTTT. Protein product: CSANIGNTEAFF.

The J gene is TRBJ2-7, the V gene TRBV3-1; tentative D call: TRBD1 (5 bases). The V end lost 1 base, the J end lost 6 bases, and 13 bases lay between the germline ends. The CDR3 is 14 residues long. Germline loops: CDR1 LGHDT, CDR2 YNNKEL (reference sequence). CDR3 sequence (DNA): TGTGCCAGCAGCCAAGCGGCGACAGCGAGCGAGCAGTACTTC. This codes for CASSQAATASEQYF.

This clonotype was counted ten times or more. V usage is TRBV4-1 and J usage is TRBJ2-5; D is tentatively TRBD1 or TRBD2 (5 bases each). Germline V lookup: CDR1 MGHRA, CDR2 YSYEKL. The CDR3 has 14 residues. V was clipped by 3 bases and J by 6 bases, with 14 bases between them. The CDR3 protein is CASSQRLPGQTQYF. The CDR3 coding sequence is TGCGCCAGCAGCCAGAGGCTCCCGGGACAGACCCAGTACTTC.

The chain recombines TRBV20-1 with TRBJ2-3; 11 positions match TRBD2. The V gene's germline CDR1 is DFQATT and CDR2 SNEGSKA (reference sequence). Trimming cost V 7 bases and J 1 base; bases outside gene matches: 4. This CDR3 contains 14 residues. The CDR3 reads CSGQGLAGTDTQYF. CDR3 bases: TGCAGTGGGCAGGGACTAGCGGGCACAGATACGCAGTATTTT.

On this clonotype itself: At one boundary the junction diverges from the germline segment, which might be a read error. CDR3 amino acids: CAGSLVVTGHNTGELFF. The CDR3 DNA reads as TGTGCCGGCAGCTTAGTGGTGACAGGGCATAACACCGGGGAGCTGTTTTTT. The chain joins TRBV7-9 to TRBJ2-2, with 7 bases matching TRBD1. The CDR3 has 17 amino acids. Germline V gene lookup returns CDR1 SEHNR and CDR2 FQNEAQ (reference sequence).

Note on this clonotype: Sequence at one end of the junction differs from germline and may be a read error. CDR3 coding DNA: TGTAGCGTTATCAAAGCAGGGGACGAGCAGTTCTTC. Amino acids: CSVIKAGDEQFF. This chain uses TRBV29-1 with TRBJ2-1; D possibly corresponds to TRBD1 (6 bases). CDR3 length: 12 amino acids. Germline lookup yields CDR1 SQVTM and CDR2 ANQGSEA.

The V call is TRBV15, the J call TRBJ1-2, with 7 bases fitting TRBD1. This CDR3 is 15 amino acids long. Losses at the gene ends were 1 base for V and 8 bases for J; bases not matched to a gene: 10. In germline, CDR1 is LNHNV, CDR2 YYDKDF (reference sequence). The CDR3 is CATSRGGTVAGGYTF. In DNA, the CDR3 is TGTGCCACCAGCAGAGGCGGGACAGTGGCTGGGGGCTACACCTTC.

The chain combines TRBV5-1 with TRBJ2-7; perhaps D is TRBD1 or TRBD2 (5 bases each). Germline V gene sequence: CDR1 SGHRS, CDR2 YFSETQ. This CDR3 spans 16 amino acids. The ends were cut back, 0 bases at V and 0 bases at J, with 13 bases in the middle. The CDR3 DNA follows: TGCGCCAGCAGCTTGGCCGGGACCGTGAGCTCCTACGAGCAGTACTTC. It is translated as CASSLAGTVSSYEQYF.

The CDR3 sequence is CSARTPGRPYGYTF. The CDR3 DNA reads TGCAGTGCTAGAACTCCGGGACGGCCCTATGGCTACACCTTC. The chain recombines TRBV20-1 with TRBJ1-2; maybe TRBD1 (5 bases). The CDR3 sequence is 14 residues long. The germline V gene encodes CDR1 DFQATT and CDR2 SNEGSKA (reference sequence). V was shortened by 2 bases and J by 4 bases, with 14 bases between the two germline ends.

The chain recombines TRBV6-1 with TRBJ2-3, with D unresolved. Per germline, CDR1 MNHNS and CDR2 SASEGT. The CDR3 covers 13 residues. Trimming stripped 2 bases from V and 2 bases from J, with 5 bases between. The CDR3 region has the DNA TGTGCCAGCAGTGAACTCGCCACAGATACGCAGTATTTT. It codes for CASSELATDTQYF.

The CDR3 DNA reads TGCAGCGTCGATGGAGAGACAGGGAGCTCCTACGAGCAGTACTTC. Translated: CSVDGETGSSYEQYF. The J gene is TRBJ2-7, the V gene TRBV29-1; 7 bases map to TRBD1. Germline CDR1 is SQVTM and CDR2 is ANQGSEA. The CDR3 is made up of 15 amino acids. V shed 6 bases, J shed 0 bases, and the junction held 11 bases outside the gene matches.

Written as DNA, the CDR3 is TGCAGTGCTAGAAGGGGGACTAGCGGGAGTAGCTACGAGCAGTACTTC. Translating it yields CSARRGTSGSSYEQYF. The gene calls are TRBV20-1 and TRBJ2-7; 14 bases map to TRBD2. With V trimmed by 2 bases and J by 3 bases, 6 bases remained unmatched. This CDR3 spans 16 amino acids. Germline lookup yields CDR1 DFQATT and CDR2 SNEGSKA (reference sequence).

V and J are TRBV5-1 and TRBJ2-7; maybe TRBD1 (7 bases). CDR3 length: 14 amino acids. The germline gives CDR1 SGHRS, CDR2 YFSETQ. Trimming took 4 bases from V and 4 from J, leaving 15 bases between them. The CDR3 nucleotides read TGCGCCAGCAGCGGGGGGCCAGGGGGGTACGAGCAGTACTTC. It is translated as CASSGGPGGYEQYF.

This clonotype was counted many times. The rearrangement joins TRBV15 to TRBJ2-7; D unclear. From germline, CDR1 is LNHNV and CDR2 YYDKDF (reference sequence). The germline V and J ends were trimmed by 0 bases and 4 bases, with 4 bases remaining between them. This CDR3 spans 12 amino acids. CDR3 sequence: CATSRDIYEQYF. CDR3 sequence (DNA): TGTGCCACCAGCAGAGATATATACGAGCAGTACTTC.

The V and J genes are TRBV5-1 and TRBJ2-1, with a tentative D call TRBD1 (6 bases). Trimming pared 4 bases from V and 4 bases from J, leaving 15 bases between. This CDR3 contains 15 residues. Germline values: CDR1 SGHRS, CDR2 YFSETQ. CDR3 loop: CASSKAGALYNEQFF. As DNA, the CDR3 is TGCGCCAGCAGCAAAGCAGGGGCGTTATACAATGAGCAGTTCTTC.